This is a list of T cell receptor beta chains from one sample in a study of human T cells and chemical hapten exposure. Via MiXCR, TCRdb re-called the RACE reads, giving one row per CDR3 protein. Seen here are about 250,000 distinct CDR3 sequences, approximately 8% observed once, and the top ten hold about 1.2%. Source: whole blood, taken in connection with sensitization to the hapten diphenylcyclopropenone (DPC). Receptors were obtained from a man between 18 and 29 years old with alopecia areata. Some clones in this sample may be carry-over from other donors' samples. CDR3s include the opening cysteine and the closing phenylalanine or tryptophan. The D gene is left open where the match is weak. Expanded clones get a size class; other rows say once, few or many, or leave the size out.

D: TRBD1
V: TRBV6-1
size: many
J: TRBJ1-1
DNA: TGTGCCAGCAGTGTCGACAGGGTAGGCACTGAAGCTTTCTTT
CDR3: CASSVDRVGTEAFF

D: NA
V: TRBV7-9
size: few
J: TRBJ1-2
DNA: TGTGCCAGCAGCTCGGGGCAGGGGCAGTCCATGCGCTATGGCTACACCTTC
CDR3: CASSSGQGQSMRYGYTF

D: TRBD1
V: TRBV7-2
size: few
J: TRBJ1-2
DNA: TGTGCCAGCAGCACAGGACAGGCACCGGGGGATGGCTACACCTTC
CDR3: CASSTGQAPGDGYTF

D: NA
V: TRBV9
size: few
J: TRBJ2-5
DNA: TGTGCCAGCAGCGCCCGGGACTCCCAACAAGAGACCCAGTACTTC
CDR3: CASSARDSQQETQYF

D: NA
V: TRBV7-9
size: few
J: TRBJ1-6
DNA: TGTGCCAGCAGCTACACAGGGTTGGGGAATTCACCCCTCCACTTT
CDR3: CASSYTGLGNSPLHF

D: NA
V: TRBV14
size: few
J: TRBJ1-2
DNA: TGTGCCAGCAGCCAACTTCAGGGGAATACCTATGGCTACACCTTC
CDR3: CASSQLQGNTYGYTF

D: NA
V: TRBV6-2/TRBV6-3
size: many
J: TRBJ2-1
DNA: TGTGCCAGCAGTAGGACAGCAGGCAATGAGCAGTTCTTC
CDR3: CASSRTAGNEQFF

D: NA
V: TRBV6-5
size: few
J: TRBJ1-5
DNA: TGTGCCAGCAACCCCGTCCGAACCGACAGCGATGGGCAGCCCCAGCATTTT
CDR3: CASNPVRTDSDGQPQHF

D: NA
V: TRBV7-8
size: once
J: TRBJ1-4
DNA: TGTGCCAGCAGCTTATACCCTTCCAGGGCAACTAATGAAAAACTGTTTTTT
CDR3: CASSLYPSRATNEKLFF

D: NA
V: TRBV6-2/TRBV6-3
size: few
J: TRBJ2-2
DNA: TGTGCCAGCAGGCCGCAGGGGATCCACGGGGAGCTGTTTTTT
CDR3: CASRPQGIHGELFF

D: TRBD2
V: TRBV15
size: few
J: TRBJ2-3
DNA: TGTGCCACCAGCAGAGTAGCGGGGGGCCGAGATACGCAGTATTTT
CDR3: CATSRVAGGRDTQYF

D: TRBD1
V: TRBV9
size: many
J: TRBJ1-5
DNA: TGTGCCAGCAGCAAAACAGGGGACAATCAGCCCCAGCATTTT
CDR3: CASSKTGDNQPQHF

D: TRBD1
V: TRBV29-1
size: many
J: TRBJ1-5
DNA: TGCAGCGTTGCCCTCGGGACAGGGAGTCAGCCCCAGCATTTT
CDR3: CSVALGTGSQPQHF

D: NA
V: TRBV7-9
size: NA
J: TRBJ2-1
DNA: TGTGCCAGCAGCTTAGAGGCCGCACCCTACAATGAGCAGTTCTTC
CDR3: CASSLEAAPYNEQFF

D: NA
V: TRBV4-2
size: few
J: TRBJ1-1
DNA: TGTGCCAGCAGCCAAGACCGGGACCGTGAAGCTTTCTTT
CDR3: CASSQDRDREAFF

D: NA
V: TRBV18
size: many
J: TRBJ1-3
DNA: TGTGCCAGCTCACCACCGGTCTACTCTGGAAACACCATATATTTT
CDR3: CASSPPVYSGNTIYF

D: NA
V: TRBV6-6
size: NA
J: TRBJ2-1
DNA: TGTGCCAGCAGTCCTACCTACAATGAGCAGTTCTTC
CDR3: CASSPTYNEQFF

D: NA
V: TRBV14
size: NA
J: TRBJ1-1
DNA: TGTGCCAGCAGCCACGTGGGCGGGGAAGCTTTCTTT
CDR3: CASSHVGGEAFF

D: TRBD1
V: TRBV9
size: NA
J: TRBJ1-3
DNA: TGTGCCAGCAGCGTTTTACCGGGACAGGGGGACCTCTCTGGAAACACCATATATTTT
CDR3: CASSVLPGQGDLSGNTIYF

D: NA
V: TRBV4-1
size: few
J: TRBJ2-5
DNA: TGCGCCAGCAGCCATGTGACAAATTACCAAGAGACCCAGTACTTC
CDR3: CASSHVTNYQETQYF

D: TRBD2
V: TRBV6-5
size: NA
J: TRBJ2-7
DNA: TGTGCCAGCAGTAGCGGGGGGGAAAACTACGAGCAGTACTTC
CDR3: CASSSGGENYEQYF

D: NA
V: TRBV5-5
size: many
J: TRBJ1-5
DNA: TGTGCCAGCAGCTTGGAAGGTCAGCCCCAGCATTTT
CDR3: CASSLEGQPQHF

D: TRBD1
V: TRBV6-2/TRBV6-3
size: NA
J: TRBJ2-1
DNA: TGTGCCAGCGTCCACTCGGGGACAGGGAATCATGAGCAGTTCTTC
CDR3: CASVHSGTGNHEQFF

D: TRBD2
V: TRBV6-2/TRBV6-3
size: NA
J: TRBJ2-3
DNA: TGTGCCAGCAGCCGGGGACTAGCGGGGGGACCACCAGATACGCAGTATTTT
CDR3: CASSRGLAGGPPDTQYF

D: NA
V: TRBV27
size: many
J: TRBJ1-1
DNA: TGTGCCAGCAGTAAAACAGTGGCCACTGAAGCTTTCTTT
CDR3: CASSKTVATEAFF

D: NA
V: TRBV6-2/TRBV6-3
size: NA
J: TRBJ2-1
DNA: TGTGCCAGCAGTTATACAATGGATGAGCAGTTCTTC
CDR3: CASSYTMDEQFF